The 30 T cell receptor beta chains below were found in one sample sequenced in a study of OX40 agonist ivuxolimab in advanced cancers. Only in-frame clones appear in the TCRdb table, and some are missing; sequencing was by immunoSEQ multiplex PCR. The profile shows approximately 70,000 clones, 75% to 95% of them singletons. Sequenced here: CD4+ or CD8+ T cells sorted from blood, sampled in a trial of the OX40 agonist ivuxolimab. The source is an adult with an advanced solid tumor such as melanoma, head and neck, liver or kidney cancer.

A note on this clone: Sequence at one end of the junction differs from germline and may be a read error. The CDR3 DNA reads as TGCGCAACGGGGGGTGGCGAGACCCAGTACTTC. This encodes CATGGGETQYF. V and J are TRBV25-1 and TRBJ2-5; 7 bases fit TRBD2. The CDR3 runs 11 residues. Germline V CDR1 and CDR2: MGHDK, SYGVNS.

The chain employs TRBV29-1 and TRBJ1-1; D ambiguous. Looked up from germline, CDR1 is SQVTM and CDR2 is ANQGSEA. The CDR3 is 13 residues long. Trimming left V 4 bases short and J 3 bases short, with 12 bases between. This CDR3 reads CSVAYGSDTEAFF. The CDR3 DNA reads TGCAGCGTTGCGTACGGATCAGACACTGAAGCTTTCTTT.

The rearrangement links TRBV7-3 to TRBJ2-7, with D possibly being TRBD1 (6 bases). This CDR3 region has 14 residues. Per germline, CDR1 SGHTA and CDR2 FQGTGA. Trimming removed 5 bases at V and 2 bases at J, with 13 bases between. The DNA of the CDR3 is TGTGCCAGCAGCCTATATCAGGGGCCCTACGAGCAGTACTTC. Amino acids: CASSLYQGPYEQYF.

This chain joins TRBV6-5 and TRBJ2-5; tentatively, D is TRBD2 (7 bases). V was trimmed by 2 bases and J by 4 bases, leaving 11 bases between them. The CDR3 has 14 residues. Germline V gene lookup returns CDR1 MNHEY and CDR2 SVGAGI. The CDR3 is CASSYRGARETQYF. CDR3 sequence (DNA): TGTGCCAGCAGTTACCGGGGGGCTCGAGAGACCCAGTACTTC.

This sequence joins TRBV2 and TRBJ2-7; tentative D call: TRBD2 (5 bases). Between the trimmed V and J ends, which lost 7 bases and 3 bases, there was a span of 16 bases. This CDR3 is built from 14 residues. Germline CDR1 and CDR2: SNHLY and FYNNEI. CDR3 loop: CASILPGLRYEQYF. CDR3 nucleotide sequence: TGTGCCAGCATTCTACCGGGGTTACGCTACGAGCAGTACTTC.

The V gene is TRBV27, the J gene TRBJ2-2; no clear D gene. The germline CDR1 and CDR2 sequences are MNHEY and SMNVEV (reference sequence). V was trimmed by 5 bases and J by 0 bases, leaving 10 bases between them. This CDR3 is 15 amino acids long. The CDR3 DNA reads TGTGCCAGCAGTACATCGATCGCGAACACCGGGGAGCTGTTTTTT. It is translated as CASSTSIANTGELFF.

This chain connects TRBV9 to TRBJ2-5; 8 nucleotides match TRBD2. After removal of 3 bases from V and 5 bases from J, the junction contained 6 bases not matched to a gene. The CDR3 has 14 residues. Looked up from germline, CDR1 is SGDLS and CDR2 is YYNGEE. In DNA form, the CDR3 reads TGTGCCAGCAGCGATAGCGGGGCCCACGAGACCCAGTACTTC. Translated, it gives CASSDSGAHETQYF.

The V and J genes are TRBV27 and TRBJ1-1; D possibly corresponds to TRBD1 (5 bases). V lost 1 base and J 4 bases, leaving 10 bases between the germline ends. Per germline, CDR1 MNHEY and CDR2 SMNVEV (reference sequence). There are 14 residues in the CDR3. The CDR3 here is CASSLFGTGTEAFF. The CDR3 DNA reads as TGTGCCAGCAGTTTATTCGGGACGGGCACTGAAGCTTTCTTT.

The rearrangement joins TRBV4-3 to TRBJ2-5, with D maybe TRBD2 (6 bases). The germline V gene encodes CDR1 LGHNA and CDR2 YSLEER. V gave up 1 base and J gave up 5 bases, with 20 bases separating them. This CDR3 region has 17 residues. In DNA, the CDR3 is TGCGCCAGCAGCCAAGTGGCTGGGAGGTGGGGATTGGAGACCCAGTACTTC. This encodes CASSQVAGRWGLETQYF.

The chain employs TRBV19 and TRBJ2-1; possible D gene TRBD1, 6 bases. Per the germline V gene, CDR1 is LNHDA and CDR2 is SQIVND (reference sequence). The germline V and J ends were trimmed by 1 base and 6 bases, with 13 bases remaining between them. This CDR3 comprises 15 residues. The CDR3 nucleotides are TGTGCCAGTAGTATAGGGGGCAGGGGTGGCAATGAGCAGTTCTTC. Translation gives CASSIGGRGGNEQFF. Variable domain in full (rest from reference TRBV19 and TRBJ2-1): DGGITQSPKYLFRKEGQNVTLSCEQNLNHDAMYWYRQDPGQGLRLIYYSQIVNDFQKGDIAEGYSVSREKKESFPLTVTSAQKNPTAFYLCASSIGGRGGNEQFFGPGTRLTVL.

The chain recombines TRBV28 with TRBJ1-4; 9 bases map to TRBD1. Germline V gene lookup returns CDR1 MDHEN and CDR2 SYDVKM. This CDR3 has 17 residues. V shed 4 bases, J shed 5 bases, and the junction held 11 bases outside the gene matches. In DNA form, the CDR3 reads TGTGCCAGCAGTTCCGGGACAGGGTGGGAACCAAATGAAAAACTGTTTTTT. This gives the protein CASSSGTGWEPNEKLFF.

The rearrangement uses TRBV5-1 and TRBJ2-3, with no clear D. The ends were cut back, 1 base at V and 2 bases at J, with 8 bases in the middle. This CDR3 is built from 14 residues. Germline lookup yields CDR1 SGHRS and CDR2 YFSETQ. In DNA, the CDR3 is TGCGCCAGCAGCTTGTTGCGCTACACAGATACGCAGTATTTT. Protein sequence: CASSLLRYTDTQYF.

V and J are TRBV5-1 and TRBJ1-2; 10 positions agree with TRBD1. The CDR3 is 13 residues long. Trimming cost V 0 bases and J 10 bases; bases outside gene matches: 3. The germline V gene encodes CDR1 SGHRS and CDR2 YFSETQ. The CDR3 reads CASSLGDRGDYTF. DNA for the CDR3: TGCGCCAGCAGCTTGGGGGACAGGGGTGACTACACCTTC.

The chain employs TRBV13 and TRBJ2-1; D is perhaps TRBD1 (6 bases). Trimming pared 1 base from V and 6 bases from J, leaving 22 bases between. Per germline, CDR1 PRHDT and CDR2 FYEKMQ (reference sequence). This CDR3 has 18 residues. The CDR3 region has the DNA TGTGCCAGCAGCTTAGAGGGGACCGGGACACAAAATGGCAATGAGCAGTTCTTC. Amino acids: CASSLEGTGTQNGNEQFF.

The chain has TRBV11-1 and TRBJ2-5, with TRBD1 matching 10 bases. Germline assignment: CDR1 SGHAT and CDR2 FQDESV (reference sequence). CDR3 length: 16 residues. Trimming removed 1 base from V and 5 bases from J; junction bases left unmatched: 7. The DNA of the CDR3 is TGTGCCAGCAGCTTAGAAGGACAGGGGGTTCGTGAGACCCAGTACTTC. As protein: CASSLEGQGVRETQYF.

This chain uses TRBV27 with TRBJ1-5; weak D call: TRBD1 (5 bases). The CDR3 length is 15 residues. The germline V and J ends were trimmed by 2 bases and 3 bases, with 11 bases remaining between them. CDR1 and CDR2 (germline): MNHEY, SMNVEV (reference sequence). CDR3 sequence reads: CASSLGGGVNQPQHF. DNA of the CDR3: TGTGCCAGCAGTTTAGGGGGAGGGGTCAATCAGCCCCAGCATTTT.

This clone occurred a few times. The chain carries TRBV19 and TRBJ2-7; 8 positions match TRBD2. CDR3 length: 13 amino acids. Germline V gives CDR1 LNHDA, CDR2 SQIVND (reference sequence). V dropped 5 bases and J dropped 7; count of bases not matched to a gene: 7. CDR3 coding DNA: TGTGCCAGTAGTTGGCGGGAGGATCAAGAGCAGTACTTC. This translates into CASSWREDQEQYF.

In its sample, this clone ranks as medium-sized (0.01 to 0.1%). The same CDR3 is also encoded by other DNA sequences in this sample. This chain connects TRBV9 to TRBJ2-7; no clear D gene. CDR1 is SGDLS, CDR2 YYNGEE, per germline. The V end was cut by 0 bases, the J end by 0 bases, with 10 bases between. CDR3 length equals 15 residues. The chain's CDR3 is CASSVEAGASYEQYF. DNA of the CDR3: TGTGCCAGCAGCGTAGAGGCAGGAGCCTCCTACGAGCAGTACTTC.

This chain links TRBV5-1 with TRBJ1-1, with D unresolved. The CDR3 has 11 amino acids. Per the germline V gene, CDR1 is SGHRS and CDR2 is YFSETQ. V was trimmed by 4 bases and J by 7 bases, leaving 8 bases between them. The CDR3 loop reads CASSLGFEAFF. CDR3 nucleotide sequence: TGCGCCAGCAGCCTCGGGTTTGAAGCTTTCTTT.

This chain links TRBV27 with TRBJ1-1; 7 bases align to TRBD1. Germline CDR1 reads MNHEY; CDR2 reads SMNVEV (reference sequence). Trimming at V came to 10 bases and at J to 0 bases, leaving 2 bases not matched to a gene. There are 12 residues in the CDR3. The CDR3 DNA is TGTGCCACGGGACAGCTGAACACTGAAGCTTTCTTT. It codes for CATGQLNTEAFF.

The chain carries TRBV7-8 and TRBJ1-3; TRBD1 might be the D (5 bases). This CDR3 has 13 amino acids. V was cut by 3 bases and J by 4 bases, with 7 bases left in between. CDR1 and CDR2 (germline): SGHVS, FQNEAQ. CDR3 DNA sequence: TGTGCCAGCAGCTTCGGGGGGGGAAACACCATATATTTT. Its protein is CASSFGGGNTIYF.

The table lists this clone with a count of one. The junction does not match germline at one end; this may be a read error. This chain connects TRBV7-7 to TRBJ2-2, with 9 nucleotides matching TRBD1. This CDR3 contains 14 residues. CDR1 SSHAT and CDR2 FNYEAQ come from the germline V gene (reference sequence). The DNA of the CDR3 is TGTGCTAGCAGATATGACAGGGGGACCGGGGAGCTGTTTTTT. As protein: CASRYDRGTGELFF. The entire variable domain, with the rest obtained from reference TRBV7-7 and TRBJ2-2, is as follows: GAGVSQSPRYKVTKRGQDVTLRCDPISSHATLYWYQQALGQGPEFLTYFNYEAQPDKSGLPSDRFSAERPEGSISTLTIQRTEQRDSAMYRCASRYDRGTGELFFGEGSRLTVL.

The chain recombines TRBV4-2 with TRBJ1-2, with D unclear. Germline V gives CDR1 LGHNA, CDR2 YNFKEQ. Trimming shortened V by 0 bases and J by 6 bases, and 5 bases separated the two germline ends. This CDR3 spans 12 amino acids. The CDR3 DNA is TGTGCCAGCAGCCAAGATGGGGATGGCTACACCTTC. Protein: CASSQDGDGYTF.

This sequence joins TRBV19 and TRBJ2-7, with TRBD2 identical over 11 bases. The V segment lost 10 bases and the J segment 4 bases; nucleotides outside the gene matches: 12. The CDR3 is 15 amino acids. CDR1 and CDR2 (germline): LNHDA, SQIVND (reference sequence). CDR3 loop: CATKLAGGPRYEQYF. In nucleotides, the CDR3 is TGTGCCACCAAATTAGCGGGAGGGCCAAGGTACGAGCAGTACTTC.

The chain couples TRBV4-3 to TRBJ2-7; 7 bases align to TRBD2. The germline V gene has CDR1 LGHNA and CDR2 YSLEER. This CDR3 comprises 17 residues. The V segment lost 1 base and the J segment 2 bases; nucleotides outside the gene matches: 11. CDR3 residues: CASSQAWAGENPYEQYF. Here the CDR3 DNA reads TGCGCCAGCAGCCAAGCATGGGCGGGGGAGAACCCCTACGAGCAGTACTTC.

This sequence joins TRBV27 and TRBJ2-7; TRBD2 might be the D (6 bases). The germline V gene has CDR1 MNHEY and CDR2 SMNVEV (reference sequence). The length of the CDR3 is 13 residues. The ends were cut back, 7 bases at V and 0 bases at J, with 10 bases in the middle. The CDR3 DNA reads TGTGCCAGCATGAGCGGGCTCTCCTACGAGCAGTACTTC. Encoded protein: CASMSGLSYEQYF.

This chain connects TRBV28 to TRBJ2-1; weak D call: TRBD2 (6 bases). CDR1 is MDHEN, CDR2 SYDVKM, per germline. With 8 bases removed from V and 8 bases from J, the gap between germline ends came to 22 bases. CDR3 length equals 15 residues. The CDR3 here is CASASNLGGVDEQFF. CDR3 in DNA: TGTGCCAGCGCGTCAAACTTGGGGGGAGTCGATGAGCAGTTCTTC. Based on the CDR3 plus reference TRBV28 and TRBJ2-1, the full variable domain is DVKVTQSSRYLVKRTGEKVFLECVQDMDHENMFWYRQDPGLGLRLIYFSYDVKMKEKGDIPEGYSVSREKKERFSLILESASTNQTSMYLCASASNLGGVDEQFFGPGTRLTVL.

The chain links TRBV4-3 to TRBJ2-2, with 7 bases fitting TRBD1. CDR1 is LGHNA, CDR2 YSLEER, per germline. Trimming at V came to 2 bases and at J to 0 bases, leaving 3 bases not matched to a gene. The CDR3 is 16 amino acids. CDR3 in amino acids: CASSQTDRTNTGELFF. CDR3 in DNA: TGCGCCAGCAGCCAAACGGACAGGACGAACACCGGGGAGCTGTTTTTT.

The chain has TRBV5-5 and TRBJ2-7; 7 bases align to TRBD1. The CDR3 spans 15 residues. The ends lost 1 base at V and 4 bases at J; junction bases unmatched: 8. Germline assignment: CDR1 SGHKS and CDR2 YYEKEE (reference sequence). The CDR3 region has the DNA TGTGCCAGCAGCTTGTGGGCCGGGACAGAGTACGAGCAGTACTTC. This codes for CASSLWAGTEYEQYF.

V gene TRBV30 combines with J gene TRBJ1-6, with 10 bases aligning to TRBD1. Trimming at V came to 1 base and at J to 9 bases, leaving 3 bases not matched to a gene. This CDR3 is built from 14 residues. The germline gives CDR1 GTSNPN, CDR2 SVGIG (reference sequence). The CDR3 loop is CAWSAGQGISPLHF. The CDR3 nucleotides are TGTGCCTGGAGTGCGGGACAGGGGATTTCACCCCTCCACTTT.